This TCR beta chain was documented in a study of blood T cell repertoires in COVID-19. Overall study context: PBMCs, B-cell-depleted T cells, or T cells were the source of the cDNA or gDNA that made up the material.

This CDR3 contains 14 residues. Trimming at V came to 4 bases and at J to 3 bases, leaving 4 bases not matched to a gene. Germline V lookup: CDR1 SGHKS, CDR2 YYEKEE (reference sequence). Generated by immunoSEQ multiplex PCR, the TCRdb table keeps only in-frame clones and is missing some. There are about 70,000 clones in the sample; about 70% occur only once, and around 27% lies in the top ten. This clone was seen more than once but under ten times. The sample taken for sequencing was peripheral blood. The rearrangement joins TRBV5-5 to TRBJ2-4, with 7 bases fitting TRBD1. This clonotype was obtained from a woman of 80 years or more with active or convalescent COVID-19. The CDR3 DNA follows: TGTGCCAGCAGCCAAAGGGACAGCAAAAACATTCAGTACTTC. This codes for CASSQRDSKNIQYF.